Listed below are T cell receptor beta chains from one sample, sequenced in a study of early T cells in non-severe SARS-CoV-2 infection. One entry per CDR3 protein, called by TCRdb with MiXCR from the 5' RACE reads. The sample carries 70,000 or so distinct CDR3 sequences, about 13% recorded once. Sequenced material: whole blood. The source is an adult who was a healthcare worker with PCR-confirmed SARS-CoV-2 infection or an uninfected control (not recorded which). Each CDR3 is given with its conserved first and last residue. A D gene is named only where the DNA matches it firmly. Clone size is shown for a subset of rows, as once, few, many or a class of expanded clone.

TRBV5-4	few	TRBJ2-2	-	TGTGCCAGCAGCTCCGGCGGCCCTGTGGGACCCCCCGGGGAGCTGTTTTTT	CASSSGGPVGPPGELFF
TRBV5-1	-	TRBJ1-2	-	TGCGCCAGCAGCTTGCTGGGGAACTATGGCTACACCTTC	CASSLLGNYGYTF
TRBV14	many	TRBJ2-5	-	TGTGCCAGCAGCCCTGTGGGAGAGACCCAGTACTTC	CASSPVGETQYF
TRBV29-1	few	TRBJ2-2	-	TGCAGCGTCTCCGAACCACTTAATCGGGGCGGGGAGCTGTTTTTT	CSVSEPLNRGGELFF
TRBV12-2	few	TRBJ1-1	-	TGTGCAAGTCGCTTAGAGTTATGGACAGAACATTTCGAAGGGGCTTTCTTT	CASRLELWTEHFEGAFF
TRBV28	-	TRBJ1-2	-	TGTGCCAGCAGTTTGGCCCCACGTGGCTACACCTTC	CASSLAPRGYTF
TRBV7-9	-	TRBJ2-5	TRBD1	TGTGCCAGCAGCCGGGTCTTAGAGATCAGACAGGGTAGGGAGAAGACCCAGTACTTC	CASSRVLEIRQGREKTQYF
TRBV29-1	few	TRBJ2-7	-	TGCAGCGTCGCGCCGGAGGGGATAAGCTCCTACGAGCAGTACTTC	CSVAPEGISSYEQYF
TRBV29-1	-	TRBJ2-3	TRBD2	TGCAGCGTTGAAGGGACTAGCGGGGGGACAGATACGCAGTATTTT	CSVEGTSGGTDTQYF
TRBV7-9	few	TRBJ1-1	-	TGTGCCAGCAGGCAGGGCGTTGAAGCTTTCTTT	CASRQGVEAFF
TRBV6-5	-	TRBJ2-1	TRBD2	TGTGCCACGAACCGGGGGGGCGACAATGAGCAGTTCTTC	CATNRGGDNEQFF
TRBV29-1	-	TRBJ1-1	-	TGCAGCGTGGACCGACCCGCCGACAGTCTGAACACTGAAGCTTTCTTT	CSVDRPADSLNTEAFF
TRBV28	many	TRBJ1-6	TRBD1	TGTGCCAGCAGCACGACAGGGGAGGATTCACCCCTCCACTTT	CASSTTGEDSPLHF
TRBV7-3	many	TRBJ2-1	-	TGTGCCAGCAGCTTGGAGGGACCTGGCTTGGATGAGCAGTTCTTC	CASSLEGPGLDEQFF
TRBV4-2	many	TRBJ2-3	TRBD2	TGTGCCAGCAGCCAAGGTTCCGAAGTAGGGAGGGAGACAGATACGCAGTATTTT	CASSQGSEVGRETDTQYF
TRBV6-5	many	TRBJ1-2	-	TGTGCCAGCACCCCGGGGCTGCGGACTGCCGGCTACACCTTC	CASTPGLRTAGYTF
TRBV20-1	few	TRBJ2-7	-	TGCAGTGCGATCACAGGGAATCGGTACGAGCAGTACTTC	CSAITGNRYEQYF
TRBV7-6	few	TRBJ2-3	-	TGTGCCAGCAGCTTACCATATTCCGGTACGCAGTATTTT	CASSLPYSGTQYF
TRBV2	few	TRBJ2-3	TRBD2	TGTGCCAGCAGTGAAAGGTGGGCTAGCGGGACGCCCACAGATACGCAGTATTTT	CASSERWASGTPTDTQYF
TRBV27	few	TRBJ2-1	TRBD1	TGTGCCAGCAGTTACCCGGGACAGAGGTACAATGAGCAGTTCTTC	CASSYPGQRYNEQFF
TRBV5-1	many	TRBJ1-2	-	TGCGCCAGCAAAGTCTCAGGGCTGCATGGCTACACCTTC	CASKVSGLHGYTF
TRBV6-6	-	TRBJ2-2	TRBD2	TGTGCCAGCAGTTACTCCACTAGCGGGGGCCGCAGTACCGGGGAGCTGTTTTTT	CASSYSTSGGRSTGELFF
TRBV9	-	TRBJ2-3	-	TGTGCCAGCAGCGTAGTCGGAGGAGGGAGCACAGATACGCAGTATTTT	CASSVVGGGSTDTQYF
TRBV20-1	-	TRBJ2-1	TRBD1	TGCAGTGCCCTCCGTGGGACAGGGGGCCGTAATGAGCAGTTCTTC	CSALRGTGGRNEQFF
TRBV6-2/TRBV6-3	few	TRBJ2-3	-	TGTGCCAGCAGTTTAAGCGCAGATACGCAGTATTTT	CASSLSADTQYF
TRBV7-9	many	TRBJ2-1	-	TGTGCCAGCAGCTCCGCGACTAGTGTATCCTACAATGAGCAGTTCTTC	CASSSATSVSYNEQFF
TRBV28	many	TRBJ1-1	-	TGTGCCACCTCAGGGCGGGATGAAGCTTTCTTT	CATSGRDEAFF
TRBV18	few	TRBJ2-1	-	TGTGCCAGCTCACCATCGGTACTAGGCAGCAATGAGCAGTTCTTC	CASSPSVLGSNEQFF
TRBV10-3	-	TRBJ1-5	-	TGTGCCATCAGTGAGTCGTCACCAAATCAGCCCCAGCATTTT	CAISESSPNQPQHF
TRBV7-9	-	TRBJ2-7	-	TGTGCCAGCAGCCCCGCGGGGTATTACGAGCAGTACTTC	CASSPAGYYEQYF
TRBV4-1	many	TRBJ2-3	-	TGCGCCAGCACCACGACGGGGAGGGATACGCAGTATTTT	CASTTTGRDTQYF
TRBV29-1	-	TRBJ2-1	-	TGCAGCGTTAATCTGGCCCACTATGAGCAGTTCTTC	CSVNLAHYEQFF
TRBV12-3/TRBV12-4	-	TRBJ2-7	TRBD1	TGTGCCAGCAGACCACAGGGGATTGACGAGCAGTACTTC	CASRPQGIDEQYF
TRBV20-1	many	TRBJ2-3	TRBD2	TGCAGTGCTAGTTTAGCGGGGTTTAGCACAGATACGCAGTATTTT	CSASLAGFSTDTQYF
TRBV18	-	TRBJ2-3	TRBD1	TGTGCCAGCTCTCCAGCCGGGACAGGGGGGACAGATACGCAGTATTTT	CASSPAGTGGTDTQYF
TRBV6-2/TRBV6-3	-	TRBJ2-1	TRBD2	TGTGCCAGCACCCCTAGCGGGGGGGCAGAAAATGAGCAGTTCTTC	CASTPSGGAENEQFF
TRBV11-2	-	TRBJ1-2	TRBD1	TGTGCCAGCAGCCTATTAGAGGGGGCCGACTATGGCTACACCTTC	CASSLLEGADYGYTF
TRBV6-2/TRBV6-3	few	TRBJ2-7	-	TGTGCCAGCTCCAATTCCGGGACCTCCTACGAGCAGTACTTC	CASSNSGTSYEQYF
TRBV7-3	few	TRBJ2-2	-	TGTGCCAGCAGTCGCGAGAGAAACACCGGGGAGCTGTTTTTT	CASSRERNTGELFF
TRBV7-2	few	TRBJ2-7	TRBD2	TGTGCCAGCAGCTTAGAAGGATCTAGCGGGGCCTACGAGCAGTACTTC	CASSLEGSSGAYEQYF
TRBV20-1	-	TRBJ2-1	TRBD1	TGCAGAGCTAGTGACAGGGTTAAGAATGAGCAGTTCTTC	CRASDRVKNEQFF
TRBV20-1	few	TRBJ1-2	-	TGCAGTGCTAGATCGAACCGGGGCTATGGCTACACCTTC	CSARSNRGYGYTF
TRBV5-1	many	TRBJ2-3	TRBD2	TGCGCCAGCAGTGTAGCGGGGGCCCGCACAGATACGCAGTATTTT	CASSVAGARTDTQYF
TRBV20-1	-	TRBJ2-1	-	TGCAGTGCTAGGGGTGGCCCCAGCTCCTACAATGAGCAGTTCTTC	CSARGGPSSYNEQFF
TRBV19	-	TRBJ2-2	TRBD1	TGTGCCAGTAGTATAACCGGGACAGGGACCGGGGAGCTGTTTTTT	CASSITGTGTGELFF